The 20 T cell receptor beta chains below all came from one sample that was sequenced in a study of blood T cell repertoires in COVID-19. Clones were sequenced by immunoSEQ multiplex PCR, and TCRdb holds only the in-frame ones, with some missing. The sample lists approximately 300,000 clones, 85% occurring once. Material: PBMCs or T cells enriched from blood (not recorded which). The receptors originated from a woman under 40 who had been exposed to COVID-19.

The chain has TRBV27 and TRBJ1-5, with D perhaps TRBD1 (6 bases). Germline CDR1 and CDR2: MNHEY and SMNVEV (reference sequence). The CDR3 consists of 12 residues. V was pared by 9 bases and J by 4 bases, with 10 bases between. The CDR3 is CASRTENQPQHF. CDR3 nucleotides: TGTGCCAGTAGGACAGAAAATCAGCCCCAGCATTTT.

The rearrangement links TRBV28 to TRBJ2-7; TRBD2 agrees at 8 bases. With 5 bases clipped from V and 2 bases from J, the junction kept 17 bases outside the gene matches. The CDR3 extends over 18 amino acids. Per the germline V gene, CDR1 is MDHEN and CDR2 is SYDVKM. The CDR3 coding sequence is TGTGCCAGCAGTCAATATATCCAACTAGCGGCTAACGCCTACGAGCAGTACTTC. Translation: CASSQYIQLAANAYEQYF.

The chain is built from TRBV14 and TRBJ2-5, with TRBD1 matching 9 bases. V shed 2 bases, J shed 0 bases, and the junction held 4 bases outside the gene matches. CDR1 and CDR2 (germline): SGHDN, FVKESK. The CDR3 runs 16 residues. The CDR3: CASSQRTGVYQETQYF. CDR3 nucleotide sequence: TGTGCCAGCAGCCAAAGGACAGGGGTGTACCAAGAGACCCAGTACTTC.

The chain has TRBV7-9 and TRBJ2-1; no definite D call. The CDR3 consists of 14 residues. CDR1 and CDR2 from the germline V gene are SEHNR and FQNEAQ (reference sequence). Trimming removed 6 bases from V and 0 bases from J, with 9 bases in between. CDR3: CASSDISSYNEQFF. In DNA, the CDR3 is TGTGCCAGCAGTGACATTAGCTCCTACAATGAGCAGTTCTTC.

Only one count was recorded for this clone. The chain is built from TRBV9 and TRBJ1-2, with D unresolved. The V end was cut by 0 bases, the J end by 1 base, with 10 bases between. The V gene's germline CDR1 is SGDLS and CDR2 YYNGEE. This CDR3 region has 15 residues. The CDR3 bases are TGTGCCAGCAGCGTAGCTTCGAGCCTTAACTATGGCTACACCTTC. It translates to CASSVASSLNYGYTF.

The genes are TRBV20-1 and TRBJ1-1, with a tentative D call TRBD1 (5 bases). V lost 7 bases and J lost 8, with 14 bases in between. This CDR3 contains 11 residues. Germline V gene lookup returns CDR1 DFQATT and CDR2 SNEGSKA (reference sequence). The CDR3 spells CSVGADGEAFF. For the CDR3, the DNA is TGCAGTGTAGGGGCCGACGGAGAAGCTTTCTTT.

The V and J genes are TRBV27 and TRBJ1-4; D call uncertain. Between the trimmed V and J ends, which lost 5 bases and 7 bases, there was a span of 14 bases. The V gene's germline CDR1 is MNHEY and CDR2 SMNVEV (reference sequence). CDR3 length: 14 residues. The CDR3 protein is CASSRKTFSEKLFF. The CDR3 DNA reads TGTGCCAGCAGTCGAAAGACTTTTTCTGAAAAACTGTTTTTT.

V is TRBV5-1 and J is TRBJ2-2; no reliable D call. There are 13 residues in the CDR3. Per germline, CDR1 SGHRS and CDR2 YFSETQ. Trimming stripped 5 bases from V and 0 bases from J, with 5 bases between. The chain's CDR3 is CASRAANTGELFF. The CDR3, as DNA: TGCGCCAGCAGGGCCGCGAACACCGGGGAGCTGTTTTTT.

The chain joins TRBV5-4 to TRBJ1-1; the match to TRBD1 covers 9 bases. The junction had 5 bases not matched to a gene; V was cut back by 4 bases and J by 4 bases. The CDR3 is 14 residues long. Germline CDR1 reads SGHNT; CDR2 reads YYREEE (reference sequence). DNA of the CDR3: TGTGCCAGCAGCGGGACAGGGCCGGGCACTGAAGCTTTCTTT. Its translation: CASSGTGPGTEAFF.

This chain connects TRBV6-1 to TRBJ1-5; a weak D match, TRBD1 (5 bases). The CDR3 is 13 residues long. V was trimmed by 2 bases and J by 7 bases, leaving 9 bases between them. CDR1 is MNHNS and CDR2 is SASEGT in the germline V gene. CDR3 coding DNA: TGTGCCAGCAGTGAACGGGGGGAACAGCCCCAGCATTTT. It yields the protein CASSERGEQPQHF.

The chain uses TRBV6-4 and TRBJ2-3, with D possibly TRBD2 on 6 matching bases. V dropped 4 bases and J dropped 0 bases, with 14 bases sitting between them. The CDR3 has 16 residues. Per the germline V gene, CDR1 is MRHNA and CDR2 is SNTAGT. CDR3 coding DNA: TGTGCCAGCAGTGTCTTGGGGCGGGGAAGCACAGATACGCAGTATTTT. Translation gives CASSVLGRGSTDTQYF.

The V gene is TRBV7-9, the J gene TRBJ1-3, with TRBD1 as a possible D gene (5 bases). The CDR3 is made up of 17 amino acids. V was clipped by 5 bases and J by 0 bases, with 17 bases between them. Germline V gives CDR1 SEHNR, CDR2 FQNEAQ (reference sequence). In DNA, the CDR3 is TGTGCCAGCAGCCCCACCCCGGGACTCTTCTCTGGAAACACCATATATTTT. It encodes CASSPTPGLFSGNTIYF. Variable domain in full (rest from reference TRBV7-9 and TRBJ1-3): DTGVSQNPRHKITKRGQNVTFRCDPISEHNRLYWYRQTLGQGPEFLTYFQNEAQLEKSRLLSDRFSAERPKGSFSTLEIQRTEQGDSAMYLCASSPTPGLFSGNTIYFGEGSWLTVV.

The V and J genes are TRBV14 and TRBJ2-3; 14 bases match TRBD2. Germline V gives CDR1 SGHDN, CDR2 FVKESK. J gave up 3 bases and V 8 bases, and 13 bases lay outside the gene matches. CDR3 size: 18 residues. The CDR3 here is CASGSGTSGRLSTDTQYF. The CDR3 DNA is TGTGCCAGCGGATCCGGGACTAGCGGGAGATTAAGTACAGATACGCAGTATTTT.

The DNA of the CDR3 is TGTGCCAGCACCCCCGGGACTCACTACGAGCAGTACTTC. Translated, it gives CASTPGTHYEQYF. V usage is TRBV6-5 and J usage is TRBJ2-7; D might be TRBD2 (6 bases). Trimming pared 7 bases from V and 3 bases from J, leaving 13 bases between. CDR1 and CDR2 from the germline V gene are MNHEY and SVGAGI. The CDR3 is 13 residues long.

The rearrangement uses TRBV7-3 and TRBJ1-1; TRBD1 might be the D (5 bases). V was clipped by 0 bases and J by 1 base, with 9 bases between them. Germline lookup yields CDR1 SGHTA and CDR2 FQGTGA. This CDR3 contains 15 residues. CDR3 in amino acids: CASSLTGGENTEAFF. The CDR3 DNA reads TGTGCCAGCAGCTTAACGGGGGGTGAGAACACTGAAGCTTTCTTT.

The CDR3 spells CASSSTTSGGAYEQYF. The DNA of the CDR3 is TGTGCCAGCAGTTCCACGACTAGCGGGGGTGCCTACGAGCAGTACTTC. The chain has TRBV6-2 or TRBV6-3 and TRBJ2-7; TRBD2 agrees at 12 bases. Germline CDR1 and CDR2: MNHEY and SVGEGT. V trimming: 4 bases; J trimming: 2 bases; junction bases outside the gene matches: 6. CDR3 length: 16 amino acids.

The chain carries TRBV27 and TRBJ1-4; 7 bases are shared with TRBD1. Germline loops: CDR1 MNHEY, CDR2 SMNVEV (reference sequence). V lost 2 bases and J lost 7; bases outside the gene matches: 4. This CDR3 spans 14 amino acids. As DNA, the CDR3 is TGTGCCAGCAGTTTAGACAGGGTAATTGAAAAACTGTTTTTT. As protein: CASSLDRVIEKLFF. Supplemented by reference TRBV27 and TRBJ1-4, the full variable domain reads EAQVTQNPRYLITVTGKKLTVTCSQNMNHEYMSWYRQDPGLGLRQIYYSMNVEVTDKGDVPEGYKVSRKEKRNFPLILESPSPNQTSLYFCASSLDRVIEKLFFGSGTQLSVL.

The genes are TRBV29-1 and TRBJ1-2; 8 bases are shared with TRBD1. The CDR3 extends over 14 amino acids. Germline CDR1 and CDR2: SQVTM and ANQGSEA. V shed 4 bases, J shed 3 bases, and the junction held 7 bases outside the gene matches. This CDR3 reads CSVGRVTGDYGYTF. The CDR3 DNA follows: TGCAGCGTTGGCCGGGTGACAGGGGACTATGGCTACACCTTC. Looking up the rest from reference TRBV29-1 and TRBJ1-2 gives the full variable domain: SAVISQKPSRDICQRGTSLTIQCQVDSQVTMMFWYRQQPGQSLTLIATANQGSEATYESGFVIDKFPISRPNLTFSTLTVSNMSPEDSSIYLCSVGRVTGDYGYTFGSGTRLTVV.

CDR3 protein: CASSEGQIYGYTF. CDR3 bases: TGTGCCAGCAGTGAAGGACAGATCTATGGCTACACCTTC. The rearrangement joins TRBV2 to TRBJ1-2, with a weak D call TRBD1 (5 bases). Germline V gene lookup returns CDR1 SNHLY and CDR2 FYNNEI. Deletions cut 1 base from V and 4 bases from J, with 7 bases between. The CDR3 consists of 13 residues.

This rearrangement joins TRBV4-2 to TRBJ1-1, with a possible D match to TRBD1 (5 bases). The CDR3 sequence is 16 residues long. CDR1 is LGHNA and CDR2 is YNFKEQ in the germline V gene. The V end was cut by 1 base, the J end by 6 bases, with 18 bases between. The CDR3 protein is CASSQAGGEAASEAFF. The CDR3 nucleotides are TGTGCCAGCAGCCAAGCCGGAGGGGAAGCGGCCTCTGAAGCTTTCTTT.